These T cell receptor beta chains were read from a single sample in a study of cytomegalovirus exposure and HLA in healthy donors. TCRdb's copy holds only in-frame clones and misses some; the assay was immunoSEQ multiplex PCR. The sample shows over 150,000 clones, 86% of them seen only once. The sequenced material came from PBMCs. All receptors come from a man in his late teens or twenties in good health and CMV-seropositive. Each CDR3 is given with its conserved first and last residue. A D gene is named only where the DNA matches it firmly. Expanded clones get a size class; other rows say once, few or many, or leave the size out.

D gene | J gene | clone size | V gene | CDR3 DNA | CDR3 protein
TRBD1 | TRBJ1-2 | - | TRBV6-1 | TGTGCCAGCAGTGGAACAGGGGACAACTATGGCTACACCTTC | CASSGTGDNYGYTF
- | TRBJ1-2 | - | TRBV5-3 | TGTGCCAGAAGCCTCCGAACCGGGGGGTATGGCTACACCTTC | CARSLRTGGYGYTF
- | TRBJ1-2 | - | TRBV19 | TGTGCCAGTGGGGAGGGCTATGGCTACACCTTC | CASGEGYGYTF
- | TRBJ1-5 | - | TRBV4-1 | TGCGCCAGCAGCCAAGATCCAGGGTCTAGCAATCAGCCCCAGCATTTT | CASSQDPGSSNQPQHF
TRBD2 | TRBJ2-7 | - | TRBV11-1 | TGTGCCAGCAGCTTTAGCGGGGGTCCCTACGAGCAGTACTTC | CASSFSGGPYEQYF
TRBD2 | TRBJ2-2 | - | TRBV18 | TGTGCCAGCTCCCCGGGACTAGCGGAAACCGGGGAGCTGTTTTTT | CASSPGLAETGELFF
TRBD2 | TRBJ2-7 | - | TRBV28 | TGTGCCAGCAGCTCCGGGGGGGACGACAGTCCCTACGAGCAGTACTTC | CASSSGGDDSPYEQYF
TRBD2 | TRBJ2-1 | - | TRBV4-2 | TGTGCCAGCAGCAATAGTCTGGGCGGGAGCTCACCATCCTACAATGAGCAGTTCTTC | CASSNSLGGSSPSYNEQFF
TRBD1 | TRBJ1-5 | - | TRBV4-1 | TGCGCCAGCAGCCAAGGGACAGGGGCCGGTCAGCCCCAGCATTTT | CASSQGTGAGQPQHF
TRBD1 | TRBJ2-7 | once | TRBV7-9 | TGTGCCAGCAGCTTAGCTATGACAGGGACAGAACACGAGCAGTACTTC | CASSLAMTGTEHEQYF
- | TRBJ2-1 | - | TRBV6-5 | TGTGCCAGCAGTTACCCGGAGCAGTTCTTC | CASSYPEQFF
TRBD1 | TRBJ1-5 | few | TRBV19 | TGTGCCAGTAGTACGATGACAGGGAAAGGCCAGCCCCAGCATTTT | CASSTMTGKGQPQHF
- | TRBJ1-1 | - | TRBV2 | TGTGCCAGCAGTGAACGGGGGGAAAACACTGAAGCTTTCTTT | CASSERGENTEAFF
- | TRBJ2-5 | - | TRBV6-6 | TGTGCCAGCAGTTACGTTCGGGAGACCCAGTACTTC | CASSYVRETQYF
TRBD2 | TRBJ2-5 | - | TRBV7-3 | TGTGCCAGCAGCTTAGCGGGAGGGCTCCGGGAGACCCAGTACTTC | CASSLAGGLRETQYF
TRBD1 | TRBJ2-5 | once | TRBV7-2 | TGTGCCAGCAGCCCCCAGCAGGGTGGGACAGGGGCGGAGACCCAGTACTTC | CASSPQQGGTGAETQYF
- | TRBJ2-6 | - | TRBV6-6 | TGTGCCAGCACTCCGGGAGCTGGGGCCAACGTCCTGACTTTC | CASTPGAGANVLTF
- | TRBJ2-7 | - | TRBV5-4 | TGTGCCAGCAGCTTGCCCCAGGGGAGTTACGAGCAGTACTTC | CASSLPQGSYEQYF
- | TRBJ2-2 | - | TRBV18 | TGTGCCAGCTCATCGCGTCCTCAGGTTGGAAACACCGGGGAGCTGTTTTTT | CASSSRPQVGNTGELFF
- | TRBJ2-3 | - | TRBV5-8 | TGTGCCAGCAGCTACTCGGCAGATACGCAGTATTTT | CASSYSADTQYF
- | TRBJ1-2 | - | TRBV5-6 | TGTGCCAGCAGCCCTCCAGGAAGTTACGGCTACACCTTC | CASSPPGSYGYTF
- | TRBJ1-5 | - | TRBV19 | TGTGCCAGTAGTCGGGGGACTCTAGGACAGCCCCAGCATTTT | CASSRGTLGQPQHF
- | TRBJ2-7 | - | TRBV29-1 | TGCAGCGTTGGGAGCTACGAGCAGTACTTC | CSVGSYEQYF
TRBD2 | TRBJ2-7 | - | TRBV18 | TGTGCCAGCTCACCACCACTGACTAGCGGGAGTTTCTCCTACGAGCAGTACTTC | CASSPPLTSGSFSYEQYF
- | TRBJ1-1 | - | TRBV27 | TGTGCCAGCATCAAGAACACTGAAGCTTTCTTT | CASIKNTEAFF
TRBD1 | TRBJ1-1 | once | TRBV6-5 | TGTGCCAGCAGTGGTTGGACAGGGGGAACTGAAGCTTTCTTT | CASSGWTGGTEAFF
- | TRBJ2-7 | - | TRBV7-3 | TGTGCCAGCAGCTTAACTCCGGTCGGCGGGTCCAACTCCTACGAGCAGTACTTC | CASSLTPVGGSNSYEQYF
TRBD2 | TRBJ2-1 | - | TRBV4-2 | TGTGCCAGCAGCACTCATCCCCTAGCGGGAGCCTCCTACAATGAGCAGTTCTTC | CASSTHPLAGASYNEQFF
TRBD2 | TRBJ2-1 | - | TRBV28 | TGTGCCAGCAGTCCCGCCCTAGCGGGGTACTACAATGAGCAGTTCTTC | CASSPALAGYYNEQFF
TRBD1 | TRBJ2-1 | - | TRBV4-1 | TGCGCCAGCAGCCAATATCGCCTTTTAGGAGACAGGGGGCTTCAGGAGCAGTTCTTC | CASSQYRLLGDRGLQEQFF
TRBD2 | TRBJ2-3 | - | TRBV5-4 | TGTGCCAGCAGCTTAGCGGGGGGTCGGGATACGCAGTATTTT | CASSLAGGRDTQYF
- | TRBJ2-7 | - | TRBV5-8 | TGTGCCAGCAGCTTGGTCGGACAGACCACCTACGAGCAGTACTTC | CASSLVGQTTYEQYF
TRBD2 | TRBJ2-1 | - | TRBV9 | TGTGCCAGCAGCGTAGTAGCGGGAGCCTACAATGAGCAGTTCTTC | CASSVVAGAYNEQFF
TRBD2 | TRBJ2-1 | - | TRBV4-3 | TGCGCCAGCAGCCAAGATGCACTCTTAGCGGGATGGATATCATCCTACAATGAGCAGTTCTTC | CASSQDALLAGWISSYNEQFF
- | TRBJ2-1 | - | TRBV21-1 | TGTGCCAGCAGCAAAGCGCAGCGGGGTACTGGTGAGCAGTTCTTC | CASSKAQRGTGEQFF
TRBD1 | TRBJ2-7 | once | TRBV27 | TGTGCCAGCAGCCTAAGGACAGGGCCTTACGAGCAGTACTTC | CASSLRTGPYEQYF
TRBD2 | TRBJ2-1 | - | TRBV5-1 | TGCGCCAGCAGTTCCGTCTTAGCGGGGGGTTCCTACAATGAGCAGTTCTTC | CASSSVLAGGSYNEQFF
- | TRBJ1-6 | once | TRBV27 | TGTGCCAGCAGTTTCGGCAGGGTGGGGTTTTCACCTCTCCACTTT | CASSFGRVGFSPLHF
- | TRBJ1-1 | once | TRBV27 | TGTGCCAGTACGGAGCGGGGAGAGAACACTGAAGCTTTCTTT | CASTERGENTEAFF
TRBD1 | TRBJ1-5 | - | TRBV4-1 | TGCGCCAGCAGCCGGGGGACAGGGCAGAATCAGCCCCAGCATTTT | CASSRGTGQNQPQHF
- | TRBJ1-1 | - | TRBV18 | TGTGCCAGCTCACCCGGACGGGGAAAGAACACTGAAGCTTTCTTT | CASSPGRGKNTEAFF
- | TRBJ1-1 | - | TRBV25-1 | TGTGCCAGCAGTGGGTGGGCCACGAGTTTGAGTGAAGCTTTCTTT | CASSGWATSLSEAFF
- | TRBJ2-3 | - | TRBV19 | TGTGCCAGTAGTTCGCGGTCCGACCCCGGGACGCAGTATTTT | CASSSRSDPGTQYF
- | TRBJ1-2 | - | TRBV18 | TGTGCCAGCTCACCACTCGAGACAACCACTAACTATGGCTACACCTTC | CASSPLETTTNYGYTF